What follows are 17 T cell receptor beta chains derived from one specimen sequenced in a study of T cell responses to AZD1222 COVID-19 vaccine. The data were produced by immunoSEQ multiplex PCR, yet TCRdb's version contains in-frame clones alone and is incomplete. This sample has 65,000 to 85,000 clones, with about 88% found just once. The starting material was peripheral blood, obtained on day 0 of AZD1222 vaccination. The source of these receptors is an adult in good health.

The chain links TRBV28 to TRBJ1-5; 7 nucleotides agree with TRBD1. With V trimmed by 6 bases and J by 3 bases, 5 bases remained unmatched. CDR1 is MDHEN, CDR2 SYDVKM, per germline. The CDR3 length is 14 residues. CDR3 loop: CASSLGTVNQPQHF. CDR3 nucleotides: TGTGCCAGCAGCCTCGGGACAGTCAATCAGCCCCAGCATTTT.

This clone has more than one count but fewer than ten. The CDR3 DNA reads as TGTGCCAGCAGTACCAGGACTAGCGGGAGGGCAATAGATACGCAGTATTTT. Translated: CASSTRTSGRAIDTQYF. The rearrangement links TRBV27 to TRBJ2-3; TRBD2 agrees at 15 bases. CDR1 and CDR2 from the germline V gene are MNHEY and SMNVEV (reference sequence). This CDR3 spans 17 amino acids. Trimming cost V 5 bases and J 5 bases; bases outside gene matches: 8.

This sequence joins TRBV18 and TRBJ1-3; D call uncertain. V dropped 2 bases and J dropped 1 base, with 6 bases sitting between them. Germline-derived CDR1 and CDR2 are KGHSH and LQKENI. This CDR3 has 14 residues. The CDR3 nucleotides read TGTGCCAGCTCACCATCCGAGTCTGGAAACACCATATATTTT. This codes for CASSPSESGNTIYF.

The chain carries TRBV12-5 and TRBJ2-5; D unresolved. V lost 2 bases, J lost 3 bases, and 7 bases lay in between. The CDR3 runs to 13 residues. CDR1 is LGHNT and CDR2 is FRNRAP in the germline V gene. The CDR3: CASGLPQKETQYF. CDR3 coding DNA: TGTGCTAGTGGTTTGCCCCAAAAAGAGACCCAGTACTTC.

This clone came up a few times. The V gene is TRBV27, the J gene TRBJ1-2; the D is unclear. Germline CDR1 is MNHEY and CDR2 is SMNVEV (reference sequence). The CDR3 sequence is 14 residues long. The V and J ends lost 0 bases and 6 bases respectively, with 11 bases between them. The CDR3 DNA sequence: TGTGCCAGCAGTTTATCTGGCAGTACTAATGGCTACACCTTC. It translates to CASSLSGSTNGYTF.

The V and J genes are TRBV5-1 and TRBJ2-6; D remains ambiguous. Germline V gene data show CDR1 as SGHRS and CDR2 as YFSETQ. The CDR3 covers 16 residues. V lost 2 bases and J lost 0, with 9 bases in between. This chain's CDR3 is CASSLGRDSGANVLTF. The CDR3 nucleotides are TGCGCCAGCAGCTTAGGCAGAGACTCTGGGGCCAACGTCCTGACTTTC.

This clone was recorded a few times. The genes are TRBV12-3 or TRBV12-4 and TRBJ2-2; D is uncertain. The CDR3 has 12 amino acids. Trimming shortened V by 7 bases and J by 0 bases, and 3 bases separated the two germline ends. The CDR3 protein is CASTPNTGELFF. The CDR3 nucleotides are TGTGCCAGCACCCCGAACACCGGGGAGCTGTTTTTT.

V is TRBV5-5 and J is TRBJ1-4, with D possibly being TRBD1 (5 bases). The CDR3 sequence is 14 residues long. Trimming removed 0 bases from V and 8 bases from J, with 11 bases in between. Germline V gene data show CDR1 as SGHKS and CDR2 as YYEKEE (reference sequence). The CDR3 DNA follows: TGTGCCAGCAGCTTGGCTACAGGTCCAGAAAAACTGTTTTTT. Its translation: CASSLATGPEKLFF.

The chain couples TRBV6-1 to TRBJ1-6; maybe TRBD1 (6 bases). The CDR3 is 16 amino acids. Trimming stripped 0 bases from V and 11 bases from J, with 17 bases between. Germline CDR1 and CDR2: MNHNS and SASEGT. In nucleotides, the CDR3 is TGTGCCAGCAGTGAAGCGCTTCAGGGGACCAACGCACCCCTCCACTTT. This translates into CASSEALQGTNAPLHF.

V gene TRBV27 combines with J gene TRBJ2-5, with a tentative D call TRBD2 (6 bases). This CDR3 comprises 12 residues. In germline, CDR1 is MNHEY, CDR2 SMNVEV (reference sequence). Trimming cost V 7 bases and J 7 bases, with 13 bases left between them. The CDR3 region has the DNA TGTGCCAGCACCGCCGGGGGAGGGACCCAGTACTTC. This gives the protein CASTAGGGTQYF.

CDR3 loop: CASSPSLDTGELFF. The DNA of the CDR3 is TGTGCCAGCAGCCCCTCCTTAGACACCGGGGAGCTGTTTTTT. The gene calls are TRBV14 and TRBJ2-2; D is unclear. Trimming cost V 4 bases and J 3 bases, with 9 bases left between them. The germline CDR1 and CDR2 sequences are SGHDN and FVKESK. This CDR3 comprises 14 residues.

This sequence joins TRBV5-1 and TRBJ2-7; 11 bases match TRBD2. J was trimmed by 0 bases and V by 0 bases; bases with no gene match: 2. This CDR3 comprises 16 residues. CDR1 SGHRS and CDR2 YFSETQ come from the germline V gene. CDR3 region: CASSLGGLAGSYEQYV. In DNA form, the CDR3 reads TGCGCCAGCAGCTTGGGAGGACTAGCGGGCTCCTACGAGCAGTACGTC.

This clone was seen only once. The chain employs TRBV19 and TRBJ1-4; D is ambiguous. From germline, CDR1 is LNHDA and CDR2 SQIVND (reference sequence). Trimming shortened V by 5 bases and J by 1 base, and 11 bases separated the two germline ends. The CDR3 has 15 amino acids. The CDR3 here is CASSLTHRTNEKLFF. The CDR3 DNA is TGTGCCAGTAGTCTGACACACAGAACTAATGAAAAACTGTTTTTT.

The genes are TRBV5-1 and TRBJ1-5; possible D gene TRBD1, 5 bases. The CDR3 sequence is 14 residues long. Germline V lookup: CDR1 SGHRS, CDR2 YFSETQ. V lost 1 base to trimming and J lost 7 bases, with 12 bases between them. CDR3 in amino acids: CASSLRGLGQPQHF. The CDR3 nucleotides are TGCGCCAGCAGCTTGAGGGGATTGGGGCAGCCCCAGCATTTT.

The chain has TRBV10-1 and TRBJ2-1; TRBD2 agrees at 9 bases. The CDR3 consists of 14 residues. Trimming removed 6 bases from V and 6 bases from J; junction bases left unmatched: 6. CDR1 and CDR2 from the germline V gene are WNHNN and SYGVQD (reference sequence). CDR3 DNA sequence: TGCGCCAGCAGCAAAGCGGGAGGCATCAATGAGCAGTTCTTC. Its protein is CASSKAGGINEQFF.

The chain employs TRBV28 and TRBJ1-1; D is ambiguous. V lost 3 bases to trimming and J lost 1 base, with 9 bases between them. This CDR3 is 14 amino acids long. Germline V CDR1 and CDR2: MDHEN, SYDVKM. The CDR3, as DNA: TGTGCCAGCAGTTTGGGTTTGCCGAACACTGAAGCTTTCTTT. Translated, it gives CASSLGLPNTEAFF.

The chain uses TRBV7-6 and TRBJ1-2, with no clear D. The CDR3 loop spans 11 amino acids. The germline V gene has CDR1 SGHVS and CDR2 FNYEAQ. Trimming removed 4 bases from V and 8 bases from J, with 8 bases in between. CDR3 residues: CASSSDSGYTF. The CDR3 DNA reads TGTGCCAGCAGCTCTGATTCCGGCTACACCTTC. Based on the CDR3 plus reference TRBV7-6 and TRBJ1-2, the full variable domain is GAGVSQSPRYKVTKRGQDVALRCDPISGHVSLYWYRQALGQGPEFLTYFNYEAQQDKSGLPNDRFSAERPEGSISTLTIQRTEQRDSAMYRCASSSDSGYTFGSGTRLTVV.